The 25 T cell receptor beta chains presented below share a single source sample, sequenced in a study of cytomegalovirus exposure and HLA in healthy donors. It was with 60 Vbeta and 13 Jbeta primers that the PCR ran. Sequenced by immunoSEQ multiplex PCR; TCRdb stores in-frame clones only, minus some. The data hold roughly 120,000 clones, with 79% observed a single time. Sequencing used PBMCs. The receptors originated from a man aged 18 to 30 in good health and CMV-seronegative.

The J gene is TRBJ2-1, the V gene TRBV11-3; weak D call: TRBD2 (6 bases). The CDR3 runs 14 residues. The V and J ends lost 1 base and 2 bases respectively, with 6 bases between them. CDR1 is SGHNT, CDR2 YENEEA, per germline. CDR3 coding DNA: TGTGCCAGCAGCTTAGGCGGGACCTACAATGAGCAGTTCTTC. It yields the protein CASSLGGTYNEQFF.

This chain joins TRBV18 and TRBJ1-1; D is unresolved. Trimming stripped 0 bases from V and 8 bases from J, with 13 bases between. CDR3 length: 14 residues. CDR1 and CDR2 (germline): KGHSH, LQKENI. The CDR3, as DNA: TGTGCCAGCTCACCACCGGAAGGCGGCCGGGAAGCTTTCTTT. Protein sequence: CASSPPEGGREAFF.

The gene calls are TRBV9 and TRBJ2-5; D is possibly TRBD2 (6 bases). Per the germline V gene, CDR1 is SGDLS and CDR2 is YYNGEE. The CDR3 has 14 residues. With 0 bases removed from V and 5 bases from J, the gap between germline ends came to 11 bases. The CDR3 region is CASSVGGGVETQYF. The CDR3 DNA reads TGTGCCAGCAGCGTAGGTGGAGGGGTTGAGACCCAGTACTTC. The full variable domain, its missing parts supplied by reference TRBV9 and TRBJ2-5, is DSGVTQTPKHLITATGQRVTLRCSPRSGDLSVYWYQQSLDQGLQFLIQYYNGEERAKGNILERFSAQQFPDLHSELNLSSLELGDSALYFCASSVGGGVETQYFGPGTRLLVL.

This chain links TRBV5-1 with TRBJ2-1; 8 positions match TRBD2. V shed 2 bases and J 2 bases; nucleotides not matched to a gene: 3. Germline CDR1 is SGHRS and CDR2 is YFSETQ. CDR3 length: 15 amino acids. The CDR3 is CASSLAGETYNEQFF. The CDR3 nucleotides read TGCGCCAGCAGCTTAGCGGGGGAGACCTACAATGAGCAGTTCTTC. Looking up the rest from reference TRBV5-1 and TRBJ2-1 gives the full variable domain: KAGVTQTPRYLIKTRGQQVTLSCSPISGHRSVSWYQQTPGQGLQFLFEYFSETQRNKGNFPGRFSGRQFSNSRSEMNVSTLELGDSALYLCASSLAGETYNEQFFGPGTRLTVL.

V usage is TRBV9 and J usage is TRBJ1-2; D unclear. The CDR3 totals 16 residues. The germline gives CDR1 SGDLS, CDR2 YYNGEE. The V end lost 4 bases, the J end lost 4 bases, and 20 bases lay between the germline ends. The chain's CDR3 is CASSSGEGLFGYGYTF. The DNA of the CDR3 is TGTGCCAGCAGCTCCGGGGAGGGTCTCTTTGGCTATGGCTACACCTTC.

The chain recombines TRBV5-4 with TRBJ2-1; 7 bases line up with TRBD2. Germline V gene lookup returns CDR1 SGHNT and CDR2 YYREEE (reference sequence). Losses at the gene ends were 0 bases for V and 8 bases for J; bases not matched to a gene: 11. CDR3 length: 16 residues. CDR3 in amino acids: CASSLEGSRGVHEQFF. CDR3 coding DNA: TGTGCCAGCAGCTTGGAGGGCTCACGGGGGGTTCATGAGCAGTTCTTC. Supplemented by reference TRBV5-4 and TRBJ2-1, the full variable domain reads ETGVTQSPTHLIKTRGQQVTLRCSSQSGHNTVSWYQQALGQGPQFIFQYYREEENGRGNFPPRFSGLQFPNYSSELNVNALELDDSALYLCASSLEGSRGVHEQFFGPGTRLTVL.

The V gene is TRBV29-1, the J gene TRBJ1-5; no firm D call. V was clipped by 4 bases and J by 3 bases, with 10 bases between them. Per the germline V gene, CDR1 is SQVTM and CDR2 is ANQGSEA. The CDR3 consists of 13 residues. The CDR3 here is CSVVSQVNQPQHF. CDR3 DNA: TGCAGCGTTGTGAGTCAGGTCAATCAGCCCCAGCATTTT.

The rearrangement uses TRBV6-1 and TRBJ2-5, with 14 positions matching TRBD2. The CDR3 is made up of 15 amino acids. Germline V gene data show CDR1 as MNHNS and CDR2 as SASEGT. The J segment lost 11 bases and the V segment lost 3 bases, leaving 8 bases of the junction unmatched. CDR3 protein: CASSDKGLAGVGQYF. As DNA, the CDR3 is TGTGCCAGCAGTGATAAGGGACTAGCGGGAGTGGGGCAGTACTTC.

The chain is built from TRBV28 and TRBJ1-1; TRBD1 matches at 8 bases. The V segment lost 5 bases and the J segment 4 bases; nucleotides outside the gene matches: 9. CDR3 size: 15 residues. In germline, CDR1 is MDHEN, CDR2 SYDVKM. CDR3 sequence reads: CASSPPTGEATEAFF. CDR3 DNA sequence: TGTGCCAGCAGTCCCCCGACAGGGGAGGCCACTGAAGCTTTCTTT.

This sequence joins TRBV4-3 and TRBJ1-4; D uncertain. Germline values: CDR1 LGHNA, CDR2 YSLEER. CDR3 size: 16 residues. V lost 3 bases and J 0 bases, leaving 11 bases between the germline ends. CDR3 nucleotide sequence: TGCGCCAGCAGCCATCCAAGAGGTACAACTAATGAAAAACTGTTTTTT. Amino acid sequence: CASSHPRGTTNEKLFF.

The chain combines TRBV5-6 with TRBJ1-2; D is ambiguous. Germline CDR1 and CDR2: SGHDT and YYEEEE. This CDR3 region has 16 residues. Trimming pared 0 bases from V and 5 bases from J, leaving 17 bases between. CDR3 DNA: TGTGCCAGCAGCTTGGAATTTATAAGAGGCTTATATGGCTACACCTTC. Protein sequence: CASSLEFIRGLYGYTF.

This chain joins TRBV1 and TRBJ2-7; the D call of TRBD2 is as the table states it, not checked on the DNA. TRBV1 is annotated as a pseudogene. There are 15 residues in the CDR3. The CDR3 bases are TGCACCAGCACCCATATAGCGGGAGGGCGAGGGGAGCAGTACGTC. Encoded protein: CTSTHIAGGRGEQYV.

The chain carries TRBV7-6 and TRBJ1-6; 8 bases are shared with TRBD1. The CDR3 is 17 amino acids. V lost 0 bases, J lost 5 bases, and 6 bases stayed unmatched. CDR1 and CDR2 from the germline V gene are SGHVS and FNYEAQ. CDR3 sequence (DNA): TGTGCCAGCAGCTTAGCGGAGAGGACAGGGCATAATTCACCCCTCCACTTT. It encodes CASSLAERTGHNSPLHF.

A remark on this clone: The germline gene is not matched at one end of the junction; a read error may be the cause. The sample has other DNA sequences that encode this CDR3 too. J is TRBJ1-2 and V is TRBV30; unclear D gene. Germline-derived CDR1 and CDR2 are GTSNPN and SVGIG (reference sequence). The CDR3 length is 15 residues. CDR3 nucleotide sequence: TGTGCCTGGAGGGAGGGCCACCACTTTAACTATGGCTACACTTTC. Residues: CAWREGHHFNYGYTF.

This chain joins TRBV19 and TRBJ2-3; 9 nucleotides match TRBD1. Per germline, CDR1 LNHDA and CDR2 SQIVND (reference sequence). The CDR3 has 13 residues. J lost 5 bases, V lost 7 bases, and 4 bases had no gene match. The CDR3: CASNRGQKDTQYF. CDR3 DNA sequence: TGTGCCAGTAACAGGGGGCAGAAAGATACGCAGTATTTT.

The chain recombines TRBV7-9 with TRBJ2-1; D is perhaps TRBD1 (6 bases). V lost 1 base and J 2 bases, leaving 18 bases between the germline ends. Germline lookup yields CDR1 SEHNR and CDR2 FQNEAQ (reference sequence). The length of the CDR3 is 18 residues. CDR3 sequence: CASSLGQVRQGAYNEQFF. In DNA, the CDR3 is TGTGCCAGCAGCTTAGGACAGGTTAGGCAGGGAGCCTACAATGAGCAGTTCTTC. The entire variable domain, with the rest obtained from reference TRBV7-9 and TRBJ2-1, is as follows: DTGVSQNPRHKITKRGQNVTFRCDPISEHNRLYWYRQTLGQGPEFLTYFQNEAQLEKSRLLSDRFSAERPKGSFSTLEIQRTEQGDSAMYLCASSLGQVRQGAYNEQFFGPGTRLTVL.

This chain uses TRBV4-2 with TRBJ2-1; 8 nucleotides match TRBD2. After removal of 0 bases from V and 3 bases from J, the junction contained 7 bases not matched to a gene. This CDR3 contains 17 residues. Germline V lookup: CDR1 LGHNA, CDR2 YNFKEQ. The CDR3 is CASSQDRSAGVYNEQFF. CDR3 DNA: TGTGCCAGCAGCCAAGATCGTTCAGCGGGGGTCTACAATGAGCAGTTCTTC.

A few counts support this clone. The V call is TRBV6-1, the J call TRBJ1-1; no clear D. The V end was cut by 6 bases, the J end by 5 bases, with 10 bases between. Germline assignment: CDR1 MNHNS and CDR2 SASEGT. There are 12 residues in the CDR3. The CDR3 DNA follows: TGTGCCAGCAGGGTGTTGAGGACTGAAGCTTTCTTT. Translated, it gives CASRVLRTEAFF.

The chain combines TRBV5-1 with TRBJ1-1, with TRBD1 matching over 7 bases. Unmatched junction bases numbered 3, after V lost 3 bases and J lost 7 bases. Germline V gene sequence: CDR1 SGHRS, CDR2 YFSETQ. CDR3 length equals 12 residues. CDR3 amino acids: CASSSGQVEAFF. Written as DNA, the CDR3 is TGCGCCAGCAGCTCCGGACAGGTTGAAGCTTTCTTT.

J is TRBJ2-4 and V is TRBV11-2, with D possibly being TRBD1 (6 bases). CDR1 is SGHAT, CDR2 FQNNGV, per germline. The CDR3 is 15 residues long. V lost 3 bases and J 3 bases, leaving 12 bases between the germline ends. CDR3: CASSFDPGVKNIQYF. The CDR3 coding sequence is TGTGCCAGCAGCTTCGACCCAGGGGTCAAAAACATTCAGTACTTC.

Points on this clone: Other nucleotide sequences in the sample specify the same CDR3. The CDR3 region has the DNA TGTGCCAGCAGCCAAAATACTGGGACAGGGGGCAAAGCTTTCTTT. Its translation is CASSQNTGTGGKAFF. The chain carries TRBV14 and TRBJ1-1; 12 bases agree with TRBD1. The ends lost 2 bases at V and 9 bases at J; junction bases unmatched: 7. Germline loops: CDR1 SGHDN, CDR2 FVKESK. The CDR3 extends over 15 amino acids.

This sequence joins TRBV6-6 and TRBJ2-2, with 7 bases lining up with TRBD2. Looked up from germline, CDR1 is MNHNY and CDR2 is SVGAGI (reference sequence). V trimming: 7 bases; J trimming: 0 bases; junction bases outside the gene matches: 2. This CDR3 spans 14 amino acids. The CDR3 loop is CASNLAANTGELFF. The CDR3 DNA is TGTGCCAGCAACCTAGCGGCGAACACCGGGGAGCTGTTTTTT.

Points on this clone: Germline is not matched at one junction end, which may reflect a read error. The genes are TRBV4-3 and TRBJ2-6, with TRBD1 identical over 10 bases. The CDR3 covers 17 residues. Germline V gene lookup returns CDR1 LGHNA and CDR2 YSLEER. This chain's CDR3 is CASSKEDRGTGANVLTF. CDR3 DNA sequence: TGCGCCAGCAGCAAAGAGGACAGGGGGACTGGGGCCAACGTCCTGACTTTC.

CDR3 region: CASSYGGNYEQYV. The CDR3 nucleotides are TGTGCCAGCAGTTACGGCGGAAACTACGAGCAGTACGTC. This sequence joins TRBV6-6 and TRBJ2-7; D not certain. The CDR3 runs to 13 residues. V lost 2 bases and J lost 3, with 8 bases in between. Germline V gene data show CDR1 as MNHNY and CDR2 as SVGAGI (reference sequence).

This clone came up many times. This chain links TRBV19 with TRBJ2-7; 9 positions agree with TRBD1. J lost 3 bases, V lost 6 bases, and 9 bases had no gene match. Germline V gives CDR1 LNHDA, CDR2 SQIVND (reference sequence). This CDR3 is 15 amino acids long. This CDR3 reads CASRLPGQGLYEQYF. The CDR3 DNA reads as TGTGCCAGTAGGCTTCCGGGACAGGGCCTCTACGAGCAGTACTTC.